This T cell receptor (beta chain) was found in a study of blood T cell repertoires in COVID-19. Background on the study: The origin of the acute and convalescent COVID-19 samples was the United States, Italy and Spain.

The germline V gene has CDR1 LNHDA and CDR2 SQIVND (reference sequence). The CDR3 is 16 amino acids. The V gene end was trimmed by 4 bases and the J gene end by 5 bases; junction bases not matched to a gene: 7. The protocol was immunoSEQ multiplex PCR, while the TCRdb copy is restricted to in-frame clones and leaves out a portion. The profile covers a few hundred thousand clones, with 70% to 90% appearing a single time and under 2.5% taken by the ten largest. Recruitment covered 25 or so US areas and drew participants whose ages spanned roughly 18 to 90 years. In assigning cohorts, the study relied on participant-reported clinical history. Cohort 3 donors were reported recovered after two negative PCRs, clearance, or symptom resolution.

The V and J genes are TRBV19 and TRBJ1-5; 11 bases align to TRBD1. The TCR was taken from a man aged 25-40 years who had recovered from COVID-19. Sequencing was carried out using PBMCs or T cells enriched from blood (not recorded which). The CDR3 here is CASSSPGQGADQPQHF. The CDR3 region has the DNA TGTGCCAGTAGTAGTCCCGGACAGGGGGCGGATCAGCCCCAGCATTTT.